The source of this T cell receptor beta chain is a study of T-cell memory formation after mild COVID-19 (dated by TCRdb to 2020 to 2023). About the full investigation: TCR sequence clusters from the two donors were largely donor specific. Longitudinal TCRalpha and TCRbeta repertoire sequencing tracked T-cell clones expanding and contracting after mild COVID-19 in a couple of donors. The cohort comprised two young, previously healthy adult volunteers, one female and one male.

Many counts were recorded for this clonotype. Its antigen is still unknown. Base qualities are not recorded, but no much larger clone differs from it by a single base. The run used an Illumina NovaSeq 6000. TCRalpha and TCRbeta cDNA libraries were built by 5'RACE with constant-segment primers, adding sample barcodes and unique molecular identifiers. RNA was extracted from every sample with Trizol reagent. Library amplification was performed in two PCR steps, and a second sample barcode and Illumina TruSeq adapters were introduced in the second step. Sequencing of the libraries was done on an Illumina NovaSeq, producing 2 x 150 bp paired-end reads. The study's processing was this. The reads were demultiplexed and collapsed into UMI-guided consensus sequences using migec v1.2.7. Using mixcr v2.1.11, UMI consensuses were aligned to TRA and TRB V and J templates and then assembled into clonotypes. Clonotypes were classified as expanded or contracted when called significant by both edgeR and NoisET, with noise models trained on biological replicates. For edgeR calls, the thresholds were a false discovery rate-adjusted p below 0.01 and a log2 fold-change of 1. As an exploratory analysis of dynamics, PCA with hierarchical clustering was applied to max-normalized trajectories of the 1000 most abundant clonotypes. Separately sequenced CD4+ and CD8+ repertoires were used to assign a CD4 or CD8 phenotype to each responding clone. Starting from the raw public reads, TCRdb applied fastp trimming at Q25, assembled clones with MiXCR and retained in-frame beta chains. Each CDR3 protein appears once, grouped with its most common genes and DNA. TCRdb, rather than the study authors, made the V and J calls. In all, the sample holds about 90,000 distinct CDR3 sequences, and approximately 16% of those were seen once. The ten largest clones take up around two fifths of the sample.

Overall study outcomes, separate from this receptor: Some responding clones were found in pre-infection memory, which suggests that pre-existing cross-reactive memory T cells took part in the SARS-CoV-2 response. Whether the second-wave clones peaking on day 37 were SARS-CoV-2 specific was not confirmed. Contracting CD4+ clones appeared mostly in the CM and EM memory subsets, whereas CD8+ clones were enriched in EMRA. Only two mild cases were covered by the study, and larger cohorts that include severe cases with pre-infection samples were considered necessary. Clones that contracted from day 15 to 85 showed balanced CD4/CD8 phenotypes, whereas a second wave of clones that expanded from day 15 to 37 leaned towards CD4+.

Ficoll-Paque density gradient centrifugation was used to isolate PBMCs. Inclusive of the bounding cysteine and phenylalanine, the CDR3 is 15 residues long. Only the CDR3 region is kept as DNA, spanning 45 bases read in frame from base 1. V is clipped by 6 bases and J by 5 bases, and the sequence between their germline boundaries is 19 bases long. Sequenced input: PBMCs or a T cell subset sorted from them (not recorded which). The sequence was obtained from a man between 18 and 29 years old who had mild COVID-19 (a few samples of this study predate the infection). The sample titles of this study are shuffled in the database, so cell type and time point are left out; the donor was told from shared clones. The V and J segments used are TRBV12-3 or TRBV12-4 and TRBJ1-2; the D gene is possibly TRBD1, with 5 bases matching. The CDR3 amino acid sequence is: CASRSTGDAPYGYTF. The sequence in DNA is TGTGCCAGCAGATCCACAGGCGACGCGCCGTATGGCTACACCTTC.